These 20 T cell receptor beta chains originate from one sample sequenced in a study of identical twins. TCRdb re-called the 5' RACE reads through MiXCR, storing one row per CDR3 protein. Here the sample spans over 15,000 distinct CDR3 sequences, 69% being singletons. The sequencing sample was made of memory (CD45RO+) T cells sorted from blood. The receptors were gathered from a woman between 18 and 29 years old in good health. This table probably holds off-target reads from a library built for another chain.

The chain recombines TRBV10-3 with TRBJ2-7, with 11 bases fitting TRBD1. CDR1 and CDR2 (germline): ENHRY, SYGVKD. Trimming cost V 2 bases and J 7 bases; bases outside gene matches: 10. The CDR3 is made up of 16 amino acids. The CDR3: CAISENKGQGAREQYF. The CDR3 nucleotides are TGTGCCATCAGTGAGAACAAAGGACAGGGGGCGCGAGAGCAGTACTTC.

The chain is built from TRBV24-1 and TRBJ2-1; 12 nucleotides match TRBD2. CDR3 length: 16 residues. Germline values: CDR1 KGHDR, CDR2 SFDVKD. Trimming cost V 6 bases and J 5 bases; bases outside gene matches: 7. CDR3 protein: CATSNPTSGSHNEQFF. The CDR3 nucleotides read TGTGCCACCAGTAATCCGACTAGCGGGAGCCACAATGAGCAGTTCTTC.

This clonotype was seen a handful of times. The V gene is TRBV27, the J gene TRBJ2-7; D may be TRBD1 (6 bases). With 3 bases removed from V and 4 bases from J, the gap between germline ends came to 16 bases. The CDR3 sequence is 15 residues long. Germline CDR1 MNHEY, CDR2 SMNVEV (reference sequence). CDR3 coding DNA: TGTGCCAGCAGTTTTTCGCCGGCCAGGGGTTACGAGCAGTACTTC. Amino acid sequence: CASSFSPARGYEQYF.

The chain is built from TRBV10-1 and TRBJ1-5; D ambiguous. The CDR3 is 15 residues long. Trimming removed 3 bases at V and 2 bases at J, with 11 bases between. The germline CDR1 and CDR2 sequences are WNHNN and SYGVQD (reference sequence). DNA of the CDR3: TGCGCCAGCAGTGAAGGCGGGAGTGGCAATCAGCCCCAGCATTTT. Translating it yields CASSEGGSGNQPQHF.

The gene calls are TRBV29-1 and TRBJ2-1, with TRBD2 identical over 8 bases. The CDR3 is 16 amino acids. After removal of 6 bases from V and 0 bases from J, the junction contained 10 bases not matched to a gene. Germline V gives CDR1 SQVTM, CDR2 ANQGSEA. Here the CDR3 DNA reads TGCAGCGTCCAACAACTAGCGGAGGTCTCCTACAATGAGCAGTTCTTC. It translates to CSVQQLAEVSYNEQFF.

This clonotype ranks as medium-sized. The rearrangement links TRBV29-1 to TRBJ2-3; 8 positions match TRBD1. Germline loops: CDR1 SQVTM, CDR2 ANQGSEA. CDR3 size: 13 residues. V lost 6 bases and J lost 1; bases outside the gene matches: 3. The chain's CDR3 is CSVKGQGTDTQYF. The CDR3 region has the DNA TGCAGCGTGAAGGGACAGGGCACAGATACGCAGTATTTT.

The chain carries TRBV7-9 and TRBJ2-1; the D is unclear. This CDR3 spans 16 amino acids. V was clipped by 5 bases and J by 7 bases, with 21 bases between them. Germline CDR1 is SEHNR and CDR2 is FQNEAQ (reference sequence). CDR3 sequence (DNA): TGTGCCAGCAGCCCGAGACCCCCTTCTACCACAAATGAGCAGTTCTTC. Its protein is CASSPRPPSTTNEQFF.

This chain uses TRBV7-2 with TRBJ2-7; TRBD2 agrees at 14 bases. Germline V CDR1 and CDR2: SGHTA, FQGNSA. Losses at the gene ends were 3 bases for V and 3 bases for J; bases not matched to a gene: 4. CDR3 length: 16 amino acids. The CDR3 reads CASSFQGLAGGYEQYF. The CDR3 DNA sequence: TGTGCCAGCAGCTTCCAAGGACTAGCGGGAGGCTACGAGCAGTACTTC.

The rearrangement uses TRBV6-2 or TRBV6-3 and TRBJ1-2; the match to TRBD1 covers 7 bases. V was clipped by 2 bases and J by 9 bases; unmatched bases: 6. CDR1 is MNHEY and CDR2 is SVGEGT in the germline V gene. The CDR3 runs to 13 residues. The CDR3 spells CASSYGQVMSYTF. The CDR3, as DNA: TGTGCCAGCAGTTACGGACAGGTTATGAGCTACACCTTC.

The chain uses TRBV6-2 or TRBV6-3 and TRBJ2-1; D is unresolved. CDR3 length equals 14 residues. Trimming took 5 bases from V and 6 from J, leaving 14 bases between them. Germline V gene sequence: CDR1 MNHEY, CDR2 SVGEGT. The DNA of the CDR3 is TGTGCCAGCAGTCCCTCGGGTCTCCCCAATGAGCAGTTCTTC. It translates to CASSPSGLPNEQFF.

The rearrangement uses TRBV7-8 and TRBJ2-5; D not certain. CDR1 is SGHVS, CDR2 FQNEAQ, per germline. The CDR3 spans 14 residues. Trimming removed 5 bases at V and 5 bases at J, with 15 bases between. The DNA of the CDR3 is TGTGCCAGCAGCCTACGACCCTTGGGGGAGACCCAGTACTTC. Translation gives CASSLRPLGETQYF.

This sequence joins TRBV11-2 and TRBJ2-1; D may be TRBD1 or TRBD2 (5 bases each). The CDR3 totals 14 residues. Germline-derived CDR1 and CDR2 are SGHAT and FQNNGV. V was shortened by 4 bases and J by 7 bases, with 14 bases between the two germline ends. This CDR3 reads CASSSRPGQNEQFF. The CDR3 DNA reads TGTGCCAGCAGCTCCCGACCGGGGCAGAATGAGCAGTTCTTC.

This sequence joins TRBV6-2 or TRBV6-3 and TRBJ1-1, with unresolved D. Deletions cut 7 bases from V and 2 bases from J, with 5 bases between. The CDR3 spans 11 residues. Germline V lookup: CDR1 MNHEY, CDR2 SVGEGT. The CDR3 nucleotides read TGTGCCAGCACGAGAAACACTGAAGCTTTCTTT. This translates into CASTRNTEAFF.

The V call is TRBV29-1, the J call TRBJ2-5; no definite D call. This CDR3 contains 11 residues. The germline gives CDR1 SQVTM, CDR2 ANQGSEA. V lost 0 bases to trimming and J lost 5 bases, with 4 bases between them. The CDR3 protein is CSVEEGETQYF. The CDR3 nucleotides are TGCAGCGTTGAAGAGGGCGAGACCCAGTACTTC.

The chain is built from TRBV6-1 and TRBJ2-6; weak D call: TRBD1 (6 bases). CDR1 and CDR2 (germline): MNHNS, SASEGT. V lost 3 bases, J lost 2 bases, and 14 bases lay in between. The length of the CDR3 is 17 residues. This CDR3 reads CASSDGRGFAGANVLTF. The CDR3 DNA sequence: TGTGCCAGCAGTGATGGCAGGGGATTCGCTGGGGCCAACGTCCTGACTTTC.

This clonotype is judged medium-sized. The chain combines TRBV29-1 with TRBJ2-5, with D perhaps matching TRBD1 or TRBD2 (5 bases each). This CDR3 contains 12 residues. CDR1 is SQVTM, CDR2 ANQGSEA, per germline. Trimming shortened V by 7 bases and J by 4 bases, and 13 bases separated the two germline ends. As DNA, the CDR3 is TGCAGCGGGGGCACTAGAGGAGAGACCCAGTACTTC. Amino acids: CSGGTRGETQYF.

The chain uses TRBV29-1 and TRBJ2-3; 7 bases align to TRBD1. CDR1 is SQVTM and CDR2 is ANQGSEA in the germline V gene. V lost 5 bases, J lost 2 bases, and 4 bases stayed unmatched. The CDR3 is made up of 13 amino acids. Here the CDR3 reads CSVSTGATDTQYF. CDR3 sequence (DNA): TGCAGCGTTAGCACAGGGGCCACAGATACGCAGTATTTT.

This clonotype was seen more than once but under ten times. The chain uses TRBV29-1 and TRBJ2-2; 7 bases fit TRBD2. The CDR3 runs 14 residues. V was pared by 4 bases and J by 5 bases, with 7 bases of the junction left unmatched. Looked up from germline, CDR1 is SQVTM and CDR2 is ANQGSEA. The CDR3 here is CSVAQRGTTGELFF. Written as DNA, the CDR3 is TGCAGCGTTGCCCAGCGGGGTACAACCGGGGAGCTGTTTTTT.

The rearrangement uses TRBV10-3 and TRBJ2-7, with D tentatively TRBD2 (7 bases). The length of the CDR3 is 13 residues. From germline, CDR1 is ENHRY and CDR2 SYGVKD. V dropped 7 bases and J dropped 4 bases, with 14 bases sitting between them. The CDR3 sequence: CAINPGGAYEQYF. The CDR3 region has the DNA TGTGCCATCAATCCGGGGGGCGCGTACGAGCAGTACTTC.

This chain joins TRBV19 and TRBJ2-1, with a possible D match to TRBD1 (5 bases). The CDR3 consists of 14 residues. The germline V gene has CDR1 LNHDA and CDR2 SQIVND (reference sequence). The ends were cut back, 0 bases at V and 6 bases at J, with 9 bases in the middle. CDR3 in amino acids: CASSIDRTLNEQFF. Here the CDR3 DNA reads TGTGCCAGTAGTATAGACAGGACACTCAATGAGCAGTTCTTC.